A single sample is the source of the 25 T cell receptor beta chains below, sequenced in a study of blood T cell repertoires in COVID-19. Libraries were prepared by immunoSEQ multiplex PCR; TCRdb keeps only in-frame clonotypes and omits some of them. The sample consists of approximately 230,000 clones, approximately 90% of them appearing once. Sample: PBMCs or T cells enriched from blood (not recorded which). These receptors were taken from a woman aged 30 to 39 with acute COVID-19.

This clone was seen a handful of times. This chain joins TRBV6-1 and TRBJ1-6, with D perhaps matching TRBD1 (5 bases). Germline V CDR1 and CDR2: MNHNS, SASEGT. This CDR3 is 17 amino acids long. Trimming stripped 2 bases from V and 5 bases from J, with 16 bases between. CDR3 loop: CASSENRGGLNNSPLHF. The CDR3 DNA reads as TGTGCCAGCAGTGAAAACCGGGGGGGGTTGAATAATTCACCCCTCCACTTT.

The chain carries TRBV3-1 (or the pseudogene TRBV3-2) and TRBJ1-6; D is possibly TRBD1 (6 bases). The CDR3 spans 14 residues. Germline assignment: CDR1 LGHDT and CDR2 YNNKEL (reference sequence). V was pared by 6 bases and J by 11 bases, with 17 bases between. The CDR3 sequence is CASRPSQGSAPLHF. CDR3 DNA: TGTGCCAGCAGGCCCTCACAGGGCTCGGCACCCCTCCACTTT.

In nucleotides, the CDR3 is TGTGCCAGCAGCCCATTGGCCGATAACTACACCTTC. Amino acids: CASSPLADNYTF. The chain is built from TRBV5-4 and TRBJ1-2; D not resolved. The germline V and J ends were trimmed by 4 bases and 10 bases, with 14 bases remaining between them. The CDR3 sequence is 12 residues long. Germline V gene sequence: CDR1 SGHNT, CDR2 YYREEE (reference sequence).

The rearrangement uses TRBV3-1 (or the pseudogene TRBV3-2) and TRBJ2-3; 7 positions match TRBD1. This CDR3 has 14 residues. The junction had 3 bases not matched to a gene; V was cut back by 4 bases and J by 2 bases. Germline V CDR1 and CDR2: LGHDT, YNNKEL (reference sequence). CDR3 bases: TGTGCCAGCAGCCTGGGACAGATCACAGATACGCAGTATTTT. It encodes CASSLGQITDTQYF.

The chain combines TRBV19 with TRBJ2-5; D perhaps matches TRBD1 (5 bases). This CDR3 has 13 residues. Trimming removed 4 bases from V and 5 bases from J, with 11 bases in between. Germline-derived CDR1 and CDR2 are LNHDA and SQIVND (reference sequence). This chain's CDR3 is CASSNQGRETQYF. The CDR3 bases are TGTGCCAGTAGTAATCAGGGAAGGGAGACCCAGTACTTC.

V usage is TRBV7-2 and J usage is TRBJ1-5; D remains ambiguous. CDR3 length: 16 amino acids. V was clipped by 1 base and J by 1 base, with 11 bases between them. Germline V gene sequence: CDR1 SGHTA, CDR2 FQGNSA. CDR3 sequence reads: CASSLGNSRSNQPQHF. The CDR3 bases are TGTGCCAGCAGCTTAGGAAACTCTCGGAGCAATCAGCCCCAGCATTTT.

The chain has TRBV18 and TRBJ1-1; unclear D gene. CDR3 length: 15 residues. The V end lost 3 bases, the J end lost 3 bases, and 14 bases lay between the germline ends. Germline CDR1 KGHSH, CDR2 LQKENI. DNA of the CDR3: TGTGCCAGCTCACCCCCCTGGCGGGCTGACACTGAAGCTTTCTTT. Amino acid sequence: CASSPPWRADTEAFF.

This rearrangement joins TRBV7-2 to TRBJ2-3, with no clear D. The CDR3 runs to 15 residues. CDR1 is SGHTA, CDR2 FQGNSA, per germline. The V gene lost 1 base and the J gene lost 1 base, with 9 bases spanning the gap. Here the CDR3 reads CASSLGWLGTDTQYF. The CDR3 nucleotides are TGTGCCAGCAGCTTAGGGTGGCTGGGCACAGATACGCAGTATTTT.

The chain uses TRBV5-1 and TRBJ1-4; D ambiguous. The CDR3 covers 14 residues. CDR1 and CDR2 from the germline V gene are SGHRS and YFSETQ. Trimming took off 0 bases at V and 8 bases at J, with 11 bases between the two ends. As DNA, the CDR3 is TGCGCCAGCAGCTTGGTTTCAGGCGTAGAAAAACTGTTTTTT. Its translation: CASSLVSGVEKLFF.

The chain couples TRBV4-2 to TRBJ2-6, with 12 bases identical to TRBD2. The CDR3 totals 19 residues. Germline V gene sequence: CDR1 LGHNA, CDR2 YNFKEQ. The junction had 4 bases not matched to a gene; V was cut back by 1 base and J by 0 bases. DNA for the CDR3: TGTGCCAGCAGCCAAGCGGCGGGACTAGCGGGCTCTGGGGCCAACGTCCTGACTTTC. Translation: CASSQAAGLAGSGANVLTF.

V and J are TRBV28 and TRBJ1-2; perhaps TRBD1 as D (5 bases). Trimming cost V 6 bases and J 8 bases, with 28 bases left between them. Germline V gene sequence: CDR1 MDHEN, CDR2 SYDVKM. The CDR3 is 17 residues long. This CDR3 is CASRSEPDSAPVNGYTF. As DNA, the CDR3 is TGTGCCAGCAGGTCCGAACCCGACAGTGCCCCTGTTAACGGCTACACCTTC.

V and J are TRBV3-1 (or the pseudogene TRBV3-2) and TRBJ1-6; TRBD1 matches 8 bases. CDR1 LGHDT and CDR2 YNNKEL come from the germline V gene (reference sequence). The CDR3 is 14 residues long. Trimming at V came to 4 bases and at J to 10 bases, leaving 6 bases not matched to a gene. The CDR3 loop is CASSLDRAGSPLHF. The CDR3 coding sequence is TGTGCCAGCAGCCTGGACAGGGCGGGGTCACCCCTCCACTTT.

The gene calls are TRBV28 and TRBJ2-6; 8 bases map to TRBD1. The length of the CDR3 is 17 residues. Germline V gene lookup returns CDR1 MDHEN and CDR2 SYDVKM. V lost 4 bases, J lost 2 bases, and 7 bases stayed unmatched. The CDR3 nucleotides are TGTGCCAGCAGTTGGGTGGTACAGGGGGCTGGGGCCAACGTCCTGACTTTC. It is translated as CASSWVVQGAGANVLTF. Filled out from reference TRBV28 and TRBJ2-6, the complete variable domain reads DVKVTQSSRYLVKRTGEKVFLECVQDMDHENMFWYRQDPGLGLRLIYFSYDVKMKEKGDIPEGYSVSREKKERFSLILESASTNQTSMYLCASSWVVQGAGANVLTFGAGSRLTVL.

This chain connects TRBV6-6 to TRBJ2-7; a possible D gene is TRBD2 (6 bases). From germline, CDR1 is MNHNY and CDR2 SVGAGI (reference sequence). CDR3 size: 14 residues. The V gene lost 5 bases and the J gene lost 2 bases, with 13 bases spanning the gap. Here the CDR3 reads CASSTPGLPYEQYF. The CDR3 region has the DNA TGTGCCAGCAGTACCCCGGGACTTCCCTACGAGCAGTACTTC.

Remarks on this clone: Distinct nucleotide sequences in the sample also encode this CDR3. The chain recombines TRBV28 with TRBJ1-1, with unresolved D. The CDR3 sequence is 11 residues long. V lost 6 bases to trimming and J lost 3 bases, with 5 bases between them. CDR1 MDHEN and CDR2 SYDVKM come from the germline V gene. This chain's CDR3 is CASRSYTEAFF. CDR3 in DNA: TGTGCCAGCAGGTCGTACACTGAAGCTTTCTTT.

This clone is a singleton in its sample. The CDR3 sequence: CASSWGFGNEQFF. Written as DNA, the CDR3 is TGTGCCAGCAGTTGGGGCTTCGGTAATGAGCAGTTCTTC. This chain links TRBV27 with TRBJ2-1; D may be TRBD1 (5 bases). This CDR3 is built from 13 residues. The ends were cut back, 4 bases at V and 7 bases at J, with 11 bases in the middle. Germline V gives CDR1 MNHEY, CDR2 SMNVEV (reference sequence).

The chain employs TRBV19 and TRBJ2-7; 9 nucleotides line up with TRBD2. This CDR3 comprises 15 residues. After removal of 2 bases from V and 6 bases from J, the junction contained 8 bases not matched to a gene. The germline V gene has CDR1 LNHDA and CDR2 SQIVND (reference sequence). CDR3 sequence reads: CASSINGGRASEQYF. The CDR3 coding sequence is TGTGCCAGTAGTATAAATGGCGGGAGGGCAAGCGAGCAGTACTTC.

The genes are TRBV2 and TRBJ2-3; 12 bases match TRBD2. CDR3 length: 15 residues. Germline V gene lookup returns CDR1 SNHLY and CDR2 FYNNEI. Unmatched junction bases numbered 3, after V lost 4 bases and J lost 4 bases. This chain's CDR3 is CASSGLAGGSDTQYF. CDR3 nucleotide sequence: TGTGCCAGCAGTGGGCTAGCGGGAGGGTCAGATACGCAGTATTTT.

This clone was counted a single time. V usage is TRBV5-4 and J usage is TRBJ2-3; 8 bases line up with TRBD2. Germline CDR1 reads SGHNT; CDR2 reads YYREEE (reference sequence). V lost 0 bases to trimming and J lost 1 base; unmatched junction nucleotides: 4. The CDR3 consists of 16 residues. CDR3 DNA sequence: TGTGCCAGCAGCTTGGGGCTAGCGGGCGGCACAGATACGCAGTATTTT. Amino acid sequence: CASSLGLAGGTDTQYF.

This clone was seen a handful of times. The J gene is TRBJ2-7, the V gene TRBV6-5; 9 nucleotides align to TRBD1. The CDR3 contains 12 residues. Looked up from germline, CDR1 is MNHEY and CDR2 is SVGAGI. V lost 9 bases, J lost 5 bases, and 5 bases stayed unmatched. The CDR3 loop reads CASRDRDNEQYF. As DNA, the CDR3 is TGTGCCAGTCGGGACAGGGACAACGAGCAGTACTTC.

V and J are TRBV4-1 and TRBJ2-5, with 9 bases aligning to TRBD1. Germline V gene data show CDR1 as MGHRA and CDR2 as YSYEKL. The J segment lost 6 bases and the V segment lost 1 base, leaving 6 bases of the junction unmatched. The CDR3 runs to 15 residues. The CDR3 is CASSQAGQGRKTQYF. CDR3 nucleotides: TGCGCCAGCAGCCAAGCGGGACAGGGTCGAAAGACCCAGTACTTC.

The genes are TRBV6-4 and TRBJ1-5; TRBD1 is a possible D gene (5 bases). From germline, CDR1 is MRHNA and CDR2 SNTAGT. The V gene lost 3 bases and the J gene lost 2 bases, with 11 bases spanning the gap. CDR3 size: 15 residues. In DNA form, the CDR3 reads TGTGCCAGCAGTGAAAATGCACAGGGCAATCAGCCCCAGCATTTT. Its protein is CASSENAQGNQPQHF.

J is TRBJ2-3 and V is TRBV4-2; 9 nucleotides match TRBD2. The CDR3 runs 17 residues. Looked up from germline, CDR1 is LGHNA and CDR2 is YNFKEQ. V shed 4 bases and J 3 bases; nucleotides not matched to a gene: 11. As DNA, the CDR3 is TGTGCCAGCAGCCCCATAACACTAGCGGGTGGGACAGATACGCAGTATTTT. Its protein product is CASSPITLAGGTDTQYF.

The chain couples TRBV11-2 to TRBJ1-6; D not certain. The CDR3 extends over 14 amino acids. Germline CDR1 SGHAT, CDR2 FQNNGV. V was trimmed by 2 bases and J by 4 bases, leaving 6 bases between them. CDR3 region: CASSLSSYNSPLHF. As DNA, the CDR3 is TGTGCCAGCAGCTTATCCTCTTATAATTCACCCCTCCACTTT.

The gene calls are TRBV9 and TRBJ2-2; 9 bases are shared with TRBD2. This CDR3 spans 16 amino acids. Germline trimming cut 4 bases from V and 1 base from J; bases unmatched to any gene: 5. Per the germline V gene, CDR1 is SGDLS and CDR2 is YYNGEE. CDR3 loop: CASSFGAGGNTGELFF. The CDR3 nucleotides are TGTGCCAGCAGCTTTGGAGCGGGGGGGAACACCGGGGAGCTGTTTTTT.